This T cell receptor beta chain stems from a study of STAT5B mutations in CD4+ large granular lymphocyte leukemia. Findings of the study overall: The clonality comparison with controls used just six or seven CD4-sorted patient samples.

V gave up 3 bases and J gave up 0 bases, with 11 bases separating them. Per germline, CDR1 SGDLS and CDR2 YYNGEE. The CDR3 consists of 15 residues. The authors' processing: Lowest detectable productive clonotype frequency was 2.59 x 10-5. Profiling relied on immunoSEQ multiplex PCR, and the TCRdb table lists in-frame clones only, not all of them. The DNA was the basis for D and trimming; V, J and clone size are from that table. The table shows several thousand clones, with approximately 83% occurring only once. Of note for this clone: The target antigen is unknown.

The chain recombines TRBV9 with TRBJ2-3; weak D call: TRBD2 (5 bases). The receptor's source is a woman aged 55-70 years with CD4+ T-cell large granular lymphocyte leukemia. The sequencing input was PBMCs. The chain's CDR3 is CASSARDHSTDTQYF. CDR3 nucleotides: TGTGCCAGCAGCGCGAGGGATCACAGCACAGATACGCAGTATTTT.